A single sample gave rise to the 21 T cell receptor beta chains below, sequenced in a study of T cells in Graves' hyperthyroidism and ophthalmopathy. What was amplified from RNA transcripts were TCR beta CDR3 regions. Initially, a first-round RT-PCR of the TCR CDR3 employed the HTBI primer set. One entry per CDR3 protein, called by TCRdb with MiXCR from the multiplex PCR reads. Of a few hundred thousand distinct CDR3 sequences in the sample, roughly 16% were seen once. Sequencing was carried out using blood. These receptors originate from a woman aged 40-49 years with Graves' ophthalmopathy.

In its sample, this clonotype was seen a few times. The V and J genes are TRBV4-1 and TRBJ2-7; tentative D call: TRBD2 (6 bases). Germline CDR1 reads MGHRA; CDR2 reads YSYEKL. V was trimmed by 6 bases and J by 3 bases, leaving 15 bases between them. This CDR3 comprises 14 residues. The CDR3, as DNA: TGCGCCAGCAGACTCGGGACTTCCTACTACGAGCAGTACTTC. It encodes CASRLGTSYYEQYF.

The chain joins TRBV19 to TRBJ1-5, with 7 bases that match TRBD1. The length of the CDR3 is 16 residues. V was pared by 7 bases and J by 6 bases, with 15 bases of the junction left unmatched. The germline CDR1 and CDR2 sequences are LNHDA and SQIVND (reference sequence). The CDR3: CASTYRGDRDSQPQHF. CDR3 in DNA: TGTGCCAGTACCTACCGGGGCGACAGGGACAGTCAGCCCCAGCATTTT.

This clonotype has ten or more counts. V gene TRBV20-1 combines with J gene TRBJ2-7; 10 bases line up with TRBD2. Unmatched junction bases numbered 9, after V lost 6 bases and J lost 4 bases. The CDR3 runs 14 residues. The V gene's germline CDR1 is DFQATT and CDR2 SNEGSKA (reference sequence). The CDR3 here is CSAILLAGDYEQYF. The CDR3 DNA sequence: TGCAGTGCAATCCTCCTAGCGGGAGATTACGAGCAGTACTTC.

The chain employs TRBV28 and TRBJ1-4, with D tentatively TRBD1 (6 bases). Germline assignment: CDR1 MDHEN and CDR2 SYDVKM. The CDR3 is 14 amino acids. The V end lost 6 bases, the J end lost 7 bases, and 15 bases lay between the germline ends. The CDR3 region has the DNA TGTGCCAGCAGGGGGGCGGGGGCTATTGAAAAACTGTTTTTT. The encoded protein is CASRGAGAIEKLFF.

The CDR3 coding sequence is TGTGCCAGCAGTTACGGGCAGTCCCAGCCCCAGCATTTT. It encodes CASSYGQSQPQHF. This chain uses TRBV6-5 with TRBJ1-5; D not certain. This CDR3 region has 13 residues. V lost 2 bases to trimming and J lost 7 bases, with 9 bases between them. Germline loops: CDR1 MNHEY, CDR2 SVGAGI.

This clonotype was found many times. The chain recombines TRBV18 with TRBJ2-4, with TRBD1 identical over 8 bases. J was trimmed by 6 bases and V by 3 bases; bases with no gene match: 4. The V gene's germline CDR1 is KGHSH and CDR2 LQKENI. The CDR3 spans 14 residues. CDR3 sequence reads: CASSPTDRGNIQYF. Here the CDR3 DNA reads TGTGCCAGCTCACCCACTGACAGGGGAAACATTCAGTACTTC.

This clonotype was seen a handful of times. The J gene is TRBJ1-5, the V gene TRBV15, with a tentative D call TRBD1 (5 bases). V lost 3 bases, J lost 4 bases, and 16 bases lay in between. The CDR3 is made up of 16 amino acids. The germline CDR1 and CDR2 sequences are LNHNV and YYDKDF (reference sequence). This CDR3 reads CATSSRGRGENQPQHF. The CDR3 DNA reads TGTGCCACCAGCAGCCGGGGGAGGGGAGAAAATCAGCCCCAGCATTTT.

This clonotype has only a few counts. This chain joins TRBV4-1 and TRBJ1-4; 9 bases agree with TRBD1. CDR1 and CDR2 (germline): MGHRA, YSYEKL. The CDR3 extends over 16 amino acids. V shed 4 bases and J 6 bases; nucleotides not matched to a gene: 9. The chain's CDR3 is CASSPQLGQGHEKLFF. CDR3 DNA sequence: TGCGCCAGCAGCCCGCAATTGGGACAGGGTCATGAAAAACTGTTTTTT.

This clonotype is termed medium-sized. CDR3 sequence: CASSSYGTSGYQETQYF. In DNA, the CDR3 is TGTGCCAGCAGCTCGTACGGGACTAGCGGGTACCAAGAGACCCAGTACTTC. The chain is built from TRBV7-9 and TRBJ2-5; 12 bases map to TRBD2. The V gene's germline CDR1 is SEHNR and CDR2 FQNEAQ (reference sequence). The CDR3 runs to 17 residues. Trimming cost V 4 bases and J 0 bases; bases outside gene matches: 6.

This chain links TRBV27 with TRBJ2-1, with TRBD1 matching 8 bases. Germline CDR1 and CDR2: MNHEY and SMNVEV (reference sequence). The CDR3 has 15 amino acids. V dropped 9 bases and J dropped 9; count of bases not matched to a gene: 16. As DNA, the CDR3 is TGTGCCAGTGTGCACCGGACAGGGTTTCTCGTTGAGCAGTTCTTC. Amino acid sequence: CASVHRTGFLVEQFF.

The gene calls are TRBV6-2 or TRBV6-3 and TRBJ1-6, with 7 bases matching TRBD1. Germline V lookup: CDR1 MNHEY, CDR2 SVGEGT. With V trimmed by 2 bases and J by 15 bases, 4 bases remained unmatched. There are 12 residues in the CDR3. The CDR3 DNA follows: TGTGCCAGCAGTTACGGGACAGTTGACCTCCACTTT. It translates to CASSYGTVDLHF.

This clonotype was seen only a few times. This CDR3 reads CASSADSYEQYF. The CDR3 DNA reads as TGTGCCAGCTCAGCGGACAGCTACGAGCAGTACTTC. The chain couples TRBV18 to TRBJ2-7, with D perhaps TRBD1 (6 bases). Germline V gives CDR1 KGHSH, CDR2 LQKENI. This CDR3 contains 12 residues. V was shortened by 5 bases and J by 3 bases, with 8 bases between the two germline ends. Combining the CDR3 with reference TRBV18 and TRBJ2-7 gives the whole variable domain NAGVMQNPRHLVRRRGQEARLRCSPMKGHSHVYWYRQLPEEGLKFMVYLQKENIIDESGMPKERFSAEFPKEGPSILRIQQVVRGDSAAYFCASSADSYEQYFGPGTRLTVT.

The chain uses TRBV6-2 or TRBV6-3 and TRBJ2-1; TRBD2 matches at 9 bases. V trimming: 5 bases; J trimming: 8 bases; junction bases outside the gene matches: 7. The length of the CDR3 is 14 residues. Germline lookup yields CDR1 MNHEY and CDR2 SVGEGT. The CDR3 nucleotides are TGTGCCAGCAGTCGAGCGGGGGGTGGCTATGAGCAGTTCTTC. This sequence encodes CASSRAGGGYEQFF.

The chain employs TRBV20-1 and TRBJ2-1; 8 bases map to TRBD1. CDR3 size: 16 residues. Germline V gene lookup returns CDR1 DFQATT and CDR2 SNEGSKA (reference sequence). With V trimmed by 5 bases and J by 5 bases, 14 bases remained unmatched. The CDR3 is CSAEDRGHGRNNEQFF. For the CDR3, the DNA is TGCAGTGCTGAAGACAGGGGCCACGGCCGTAACAATGAGCAGTTCTTC.

This clonotype was seen more than once but under ten times. This sequence joins TRBV20-1 and TRBJ2-5; D possibly corresponds to TRBD1 (5 bases). Germline V CDR1 and CDR2: DFQATT, SNEGSKA (reference sequence). V was cut by 5 bases and J by 2 bases, with 18 bases left in between. The CDR3 covers 15 residues. In DNA, the CDR3 is TGCAGTGCTTACCCTCTGGGGCGAGTTCAAGAGACCCAGTACTTC. Translating it yields CSAYPLGRVQETQYF.

The chain combines TRBV19 with TRBJ2-3; the match to TRBD2 covers 7 bases. This CDR3 is 17 amino acids long. The germline gives CDR1 LNHDA, CDR2 SQIVND (reference sequence). V shed 0 bases, J shed 0 bases, and the junction held 6 bases outside the gene matches. CDR3 nucleotides: TGTGCCAGTAGTATAGATGCGGGAGCACCAAGCACAGATACGCAGTATTTT. This codes for CASSIDAGAPSTDTQYF.

This clonotype came up many times. The chain carries TRBV12-3 or TRBV12-4 and TRBJ2-3; D unclear. The CDR3 runs 14 residues. The ends were cut back, 6 bases at V and 3 bases at J, with 13 bases in the middle. The CDR3 bases are TGTGCCAGCAGATCCGACGTGGGGACAGATACGCAGTATTTT. Translated, it gives CASRSDVGTDTQYF.

This clonotype appeared many times. This rearrangement joins TRBV3-1 to TRBJ2-5, with unresolved D. Germline CDR1 and CDR2: LGHDT and YNNKEL (reference sequence). The ends were cut back, 0 bases at V and 9 bases at J, with 14 bases in the middle. The CDR3 sequence is 14 residues long. This CDR3 reads CASSQDPLTRAQYF. The DNA for the CDR3 is TGTGCCAGCAGCCAAGATCCCCTCACGAGAGCCCAGTACTTC.

This clonotype occurred many times. The gene calls are TRBV2 and TRBJ1-5, with D perhaps TRBD1 (5 bases). V lost 1 base and J 6 bases, leaving 16 bases between the germline ends. The CDR3 extends over 16 amino acids. Germline V lookup: CDR1 SNHLY, CDR2 FYNNEI. In DNA, the CDR3 is TGTGCCAGCAGTGAAGACTTGGCAGGGACTTTTCAGCCCCAGCATTTT. The encoded protein is CASSEDLAGTFQPQHF.

This clonotype was seen at least ten times. The V and J genes are TRBV30 and TRBJ1-4, with D hard to call. This CDR3 is 14 amino acids long. Germline V CDR1 and CDR2: GTSNPN, SVGIG (reference sequence). V gave up 3 bases and J gave up 2 bases, with 10 bases separating them. The CDR3 protein is CAWSPPGTNEKLFF. As DNA, the CDR3 is TGTGCCTGGAGCCCCCCCGGGACTAATGAAAAACTGTTTTTT.

J is TRBJ1-2 and V is TRBV24-1, with D hard to call. Germline V gives CDR1 KGHDR, CDR2 SFDVKD. V lost 0 bases and J lost 4, with 8 bases in between. The CDR3 has 14 residues. The chain's CDR3 is CATSDLGVSYGYTF. CDR3 nucleotides: TGTGCCACCAGTGATTTGGGGGTGAGCTATGGCTACACCTTC.